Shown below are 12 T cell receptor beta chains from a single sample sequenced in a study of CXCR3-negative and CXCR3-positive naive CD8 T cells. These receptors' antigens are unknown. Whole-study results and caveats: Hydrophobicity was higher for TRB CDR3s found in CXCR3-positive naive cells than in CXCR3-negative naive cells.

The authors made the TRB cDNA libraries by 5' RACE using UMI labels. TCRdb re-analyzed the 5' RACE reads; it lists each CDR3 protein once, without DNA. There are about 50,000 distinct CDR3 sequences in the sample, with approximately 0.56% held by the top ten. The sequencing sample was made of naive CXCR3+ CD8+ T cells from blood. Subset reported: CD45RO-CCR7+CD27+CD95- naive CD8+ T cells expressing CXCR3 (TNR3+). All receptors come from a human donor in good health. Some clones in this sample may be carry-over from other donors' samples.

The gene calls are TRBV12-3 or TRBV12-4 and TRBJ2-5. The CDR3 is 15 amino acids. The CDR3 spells CASSFSLGVAETQYF.

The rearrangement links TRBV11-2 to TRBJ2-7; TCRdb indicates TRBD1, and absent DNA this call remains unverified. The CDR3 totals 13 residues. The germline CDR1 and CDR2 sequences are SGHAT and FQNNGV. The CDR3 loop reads CASSLATGNEQYF.

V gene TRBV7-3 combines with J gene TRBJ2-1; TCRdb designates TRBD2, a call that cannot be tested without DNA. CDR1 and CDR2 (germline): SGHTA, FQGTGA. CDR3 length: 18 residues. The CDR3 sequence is CASSPVSGLAGGYNEQFF.

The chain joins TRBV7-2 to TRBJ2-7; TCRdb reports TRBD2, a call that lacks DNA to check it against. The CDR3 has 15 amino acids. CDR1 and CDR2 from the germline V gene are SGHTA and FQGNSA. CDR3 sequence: CASSFYSGAKYEQYF.

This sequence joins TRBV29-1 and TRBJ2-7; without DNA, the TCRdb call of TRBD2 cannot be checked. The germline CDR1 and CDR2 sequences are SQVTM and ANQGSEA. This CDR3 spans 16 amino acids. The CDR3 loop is CSVEAEREPSGYEQYF.

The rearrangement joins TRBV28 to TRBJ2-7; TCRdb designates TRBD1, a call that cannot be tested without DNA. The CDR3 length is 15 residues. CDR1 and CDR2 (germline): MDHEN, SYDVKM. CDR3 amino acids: CASLRGGQVTYEQYF.

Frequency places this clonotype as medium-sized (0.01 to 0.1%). This CDR3 reads CASSQEWDRDNEQFF. This rearrangement joins TRBV4-1 to TRBJ2-1; TCRdb lists TRBD1, though no DNA is available to test this call. CDR3 length: 15 amino acids. CDR1 and CDR2 from the germline V gene are MGHRA and YSYEKL.

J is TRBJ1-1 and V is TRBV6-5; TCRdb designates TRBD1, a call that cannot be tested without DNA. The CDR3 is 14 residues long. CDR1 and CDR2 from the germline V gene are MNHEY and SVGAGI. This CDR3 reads CASSPMGGNTEAFF.

CDR3 region: CASSPRLADSYEQYF. This chain uses TRBV27 with TRBJ2-7; with no DNA, the TCRdb D assignment of TRBD2 cannot be verified. CDR1 is MNHEY and CDR2 is SMNVEV in the germline V gene (reference sequence). The CDR3 length is 15 residues.

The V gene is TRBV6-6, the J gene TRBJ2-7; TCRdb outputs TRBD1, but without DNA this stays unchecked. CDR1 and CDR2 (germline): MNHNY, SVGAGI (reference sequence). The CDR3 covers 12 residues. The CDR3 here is CASTDRGTEQYF.

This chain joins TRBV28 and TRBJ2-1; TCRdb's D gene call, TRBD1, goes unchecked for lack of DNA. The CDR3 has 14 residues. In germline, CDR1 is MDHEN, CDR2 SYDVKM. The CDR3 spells CASSPLTWVNEQFF.

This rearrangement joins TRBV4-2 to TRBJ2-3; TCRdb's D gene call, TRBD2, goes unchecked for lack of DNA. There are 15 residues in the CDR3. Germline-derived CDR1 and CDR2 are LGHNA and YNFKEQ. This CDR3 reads CASMGTSGQADTQYF.